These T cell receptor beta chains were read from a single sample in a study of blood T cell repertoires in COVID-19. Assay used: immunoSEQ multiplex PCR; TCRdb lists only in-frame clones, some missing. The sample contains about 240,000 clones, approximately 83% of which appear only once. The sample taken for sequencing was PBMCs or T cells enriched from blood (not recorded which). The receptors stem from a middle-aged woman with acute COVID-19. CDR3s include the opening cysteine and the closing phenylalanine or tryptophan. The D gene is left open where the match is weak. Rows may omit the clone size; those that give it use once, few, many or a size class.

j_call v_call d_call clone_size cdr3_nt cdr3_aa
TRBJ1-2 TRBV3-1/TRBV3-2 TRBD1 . TGTGCCAGCACGGGGCAGGGGGTTGACTATGGCTACACCTTC CASTGQGVDYGYTF
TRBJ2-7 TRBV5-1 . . TGCGCCAGCAGCCTACAGGGTCGCGAGCAGTACTTC CASSLQGREQYF
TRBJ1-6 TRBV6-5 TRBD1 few TGTGCCAGCAGTCAAACAGGGGGCCGAAATTCACCCCTCCACTTT CASSQTGGRNSPLHF
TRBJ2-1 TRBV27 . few TGTGCCAGCAGTTTTCCGGTTGGTGAGCAGTTCTTC CASSFPVGEQFF
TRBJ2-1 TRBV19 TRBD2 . TGTGCCAGTAACAAGCGCCAACCGGGACTAGCGGAAAAAGCTCTTCTCAATGAGCAGTTCTTC CASNKRQPGLAEKALLNEQFF
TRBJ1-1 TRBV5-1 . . TGCGCCAGCAGCATGTCAGGCAAGAACACTGAAGCTTTCTTT CASSMSGKNTEAFF
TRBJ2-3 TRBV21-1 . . TGTGCCAGCAGCAAAGGGAGAAGATCCGAGACTAGCGGGAGGATGGGCACAGATACGCAGTATTTT CASSKGRRSETSGRMGTDTQYF
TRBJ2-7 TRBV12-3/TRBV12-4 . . TGTGCCAGCAGTTTGCGGAAGAACGAGCAGTACTTC CASSLRKNEQYF
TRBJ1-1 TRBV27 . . TGTGCCAGCAGTGGATGGAGGGGCAGGACTGAAGCTTTCTTT CASSGWRGRTEAFF
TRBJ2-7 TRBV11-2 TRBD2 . TGTGCCAGCAGCTTAATTAAGAGGAGGAGCGGGAGTCACTACGAGCAGTACTTC CASSLIKRRSGSHYEQYF
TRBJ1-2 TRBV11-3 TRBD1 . TGTGCCAGCAGCTTAGAGAAGACAGGGGGCGACTATGGCTACACCTTC CASSLEKTGGDYGYTF
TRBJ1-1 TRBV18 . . TGTGCCAGCTCAACGACAGACATGAACACTGAAGCTTTCTTT CASSTTDMNTEAFF
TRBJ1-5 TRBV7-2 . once TGTGCCAGCAGCTTAGTAGTCGGGCAGCCCCAGCATTTT CASSLVVGQPQHF
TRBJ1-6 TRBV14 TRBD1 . TGTGCCAGCAGCCAAACCAGGGGGTTTTTTAATTCACCCCTCCACTTT CASSQTRGFFNSPLHF
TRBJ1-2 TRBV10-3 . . TGTGCCTCATTTGGCTACACCTTC CASFGYTF
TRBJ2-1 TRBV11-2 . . TGTGCCAGCAGCTTAGGGCGGGATGAGCAGTTCTTC CASSLGRDEQFF
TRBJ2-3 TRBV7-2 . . TGTGCCAGCAGCTTAGGACTAGTCTCAGATACGCAGTATTTT CASSLGLVSDTQYF
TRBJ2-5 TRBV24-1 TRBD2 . TGTGCCACCAGTGATTCCCGGACTAGCGGCTCATGGGGGGAGACCCAGTACTTC CATSDSRTSGSWGETQYF
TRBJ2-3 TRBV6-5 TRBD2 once TGTGCCAGCAGACCGACCCCGCGGGGGGCGCAGTATTTT CASRPTPRGAQYF
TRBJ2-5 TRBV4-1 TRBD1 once TGCGCCAGCAGCCAAGTCGCCGGGACAGGGCTAGGAGAGACCCAGTACTTC CASSQVAGTGLGETQYF
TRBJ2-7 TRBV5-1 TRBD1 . TGCGCCAGCAGCTTGGAGCCGGACAGGGGCTACGAGCAGTACTTC CASSLEPDRGYEQYF
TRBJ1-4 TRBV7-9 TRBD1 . TGTGCCAGCAGCGCATCCGGGACAGGGGATGAAAAACTGTTTTTT CASSASGTGDEKLFF
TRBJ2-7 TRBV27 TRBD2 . TGTGCCAGCGCGCGGGAGGTCTCCTACGAGCAGTACTTC CASAREVSYEQYF
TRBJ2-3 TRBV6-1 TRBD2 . TGTGCCAGCAGTGGGTCTAGCGGGGGTACCACAGATACGCAGTATTTT CASSGSSGGTTDTQYF
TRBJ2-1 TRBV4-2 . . TGTGCCAGCAGCGCACGGGAAGGGTGGGAGCAGTTCTTC CASSAREGWEQFF
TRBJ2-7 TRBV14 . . TGTGCCAGCAGCCAAGAGCGAGGACATCACTACGAGCAGTACTTC CASSQERGHHYEQYF
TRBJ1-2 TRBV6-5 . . TGTGCCAGCAGTTACTCGAGAGGGGGGGGCGGCTACACCTTC CASSYSRGGGGYTF
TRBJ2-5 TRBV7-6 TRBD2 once TGTGCCAGCAGCTTCCGTGCTAGCGGGAGACAAGAGACCCAGTACTTC CASSFRASGRQETQYF
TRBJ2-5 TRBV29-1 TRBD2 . TGCAGCGTGGGACTAGCGGGAGTAGTAGAGACCCAGTACTTC CSVGLAGVVETQYF
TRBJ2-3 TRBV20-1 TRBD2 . TGCAGTGCTATTGATGATCGACTAGCGAATACAGATACGCAGTATTTT CSAIDDRLANTDTQYF
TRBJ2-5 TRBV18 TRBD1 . TGTGCCAGCTCACCAAAAACAGGGGTTCAAGAGACCCAGTACTTC CASSPKTGVQETQYF
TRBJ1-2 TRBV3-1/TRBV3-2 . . TGTGCCAGCAGTCTCGCTCAGGTGAACCACTATGGCTACACCTTC CASSLAQVNHYGYTF
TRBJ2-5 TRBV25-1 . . TGTGCCAGCAGTGTGGAGGGAGGAGGATTTATTGGGCAAGAGACCCAGTACTTC CASSVEGGGFIGQETQYF
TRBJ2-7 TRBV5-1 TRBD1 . TGCGCCAGCAGCTTGGGGACAGGGGGGTTCGTCGAGCAGTACTTC CASSLGTGGFVEQYF
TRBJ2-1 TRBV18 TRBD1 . TGTGCCAGCTCACCACCGATACAGGGGACCTACAATGAGCAGTTCTTC CASSPPIQGTYNEQFF
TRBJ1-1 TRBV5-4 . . TGTGCCAGCAGCCGTGGACAGCAGAACACTGAAGCTTTCTTT CASSRGQQNTEAFF
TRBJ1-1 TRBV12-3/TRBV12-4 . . TGTGCCAGCAGTTTATTCGTGAACACTGAAGCTTTCTTT CASSLFVNTEAFF
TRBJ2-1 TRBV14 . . TGTGCCAGCAGCCAAGAAACGCTGGGGACTCCCCCACACAATGAGCAGTTCTTC CASSQETLGTPPHNEQFF
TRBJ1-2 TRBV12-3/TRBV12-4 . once TGTGCCAGCAGTTTTGGGACATCGGGTGGCTACACCTTC CASSFGTSGGYTF
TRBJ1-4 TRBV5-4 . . TGTGCCAGCAGCCCTGGGAACCGACAGGAAAATGAAAAACTGTTTTTT CASSPGNRQENEKLFF
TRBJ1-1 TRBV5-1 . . TGCGCCAGCAGCTTTGGGGGGATGAACACTGAAGCTTTCTTT CASSFGGMNTEAFF
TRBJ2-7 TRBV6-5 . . TGTGCCAGCAGGAAAACTAGTAACGAGCAGTACTTC CASRKTSNEQYF
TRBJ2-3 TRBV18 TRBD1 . TGTGCCAGCTCCCTCGGGGACAGGGAATTTAAAGATACGCAGTATTTT CASSLGDREFKDTQYF
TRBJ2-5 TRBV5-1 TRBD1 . TGCGCCAGCAGCTTCGCCCCACAGGGGGAGATCGGTGAGACCCAGTACTTC CASSFAPQGEIGETQYF
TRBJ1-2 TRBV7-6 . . TGTGCCACGTCCCGGGACACAGCATTGAGTGGCTACACCTTC CATSRDTALSGYTF
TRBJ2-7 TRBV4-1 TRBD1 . TGCGCCAGCAGCCAAGACTTGGACAGGTTCGAGCAGTACTTC CASSQDLDRFEQYF
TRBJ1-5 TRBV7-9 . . TGTGCCAGCAGCTTAGGACAGAGCAATCAGCCCCAGCATTTT CASSLGQSNQPQHF
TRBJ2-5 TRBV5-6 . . TGTGCCAGCAGCTTGCGTAGTATGGAGACCCAGTACTTC CASSLRSMETQYF
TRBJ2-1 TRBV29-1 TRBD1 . TGCAGCGTTGAAGGGGAAAGGGGGCGAGGTGAGCAGTTCTTC CSVEGERGRGEQFF
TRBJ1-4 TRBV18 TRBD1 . TGTGCCAGCACACGGTCGAGACAGGGCTATAATAATGAAAAACTGTTTTTT CASTRSRQGYNNEKLFF
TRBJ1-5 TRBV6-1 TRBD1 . TGTGCCAGCAGTGAATGGCGGACAGGGGGCGCCCAGCCCCAGCATTTT CASSEWRTGGAQPQHF
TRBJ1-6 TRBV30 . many TGTGCCTGGAGTGTGAGAAGGAACCCACGGGGTTCACCCCTCCACTTT CAWSVRRNPRGSPLHF